These 32 T cell receptor beta chains originate from one sample sequenced in a study of T cells in localized non-small cell lung cancer (dated by TCRdb to the early 2020s). Library prep was done by the immunoSEQ multiplex PCR assay. TCRdb took this table from immuneACCESS and kept in-frame rearrangements with V and J called. Such tables lack part of the clones; where checked against another copy, unresolved V genes explain under half of the gap, and the rest is unexplained. The sample records around 55,000 clones, around 90% of which are singletons. The ten biggest clones cover about 17% of the sample. The sample here was PBMCs, taken before any cancer treatment. The source of these receptors is a female donor with stage II lung adenocarcinoma.

The chain combines TRBV9 with TRBJ2-7; D is possibly TRBD1 or TRBD2 (5 bases each). V lost 0 bases and J 0 bases, leaving 7 bases between the germline ends. From germline, CDR1 is SGDLS and CDR2 YYNGEE. CDR3 length: 14 residues. CDR3 amino acids: CASSVGGSSYEQYF. The CDR3, as DNA: TGTGCCAGCAGCGTAGGGGGGAGCTCCTACGAGCAGTACTTC.

Only a few counts were recorded for this clone. The chain uses TRBV25-1 and TRBJ2-1; D is ambiguous. V was shortened by 8 bases and J by 3 bases, with 8 bases between the two germline ends. This CDR3 is 12 amino acids long. Germline V gene data show CDR1 as MGHDK and CDR2 as SYGVNS. In DNA, the CDR3 is TGTGCCAGCCGCGCGGACTACAATGAGCAGTTCTTC. Translation gives CASRADYNEQFF.

The chain couples TRBV4-1 to TRBJ2-3; D uncertain. The CDR3 is 13 amino acids. Germline V gene lookup returns CDR1 MGHRA and CDR2 YSYEKL. Trimming cost V 2 bases and J 5 bases, with 8 bases left between them. The CDR3 region has the DNA TGCGCCAGCAGCCAAAAAGGGATAGATACGCAGTATTTT. It specifies CASSQKGIDTQYF.

In nucleotides, the CDR3 is TGTGCCAGCTCACTCGGGACAGTCAAAGGTGGCACTGAAGCTTTCTTT. Protein product: CASSLGTVKGGTEAFF. This chain uses TRBV18 with TRBJ1-1; TRBD1 matches 7 bases. This CDR3 comprises 16 residues. Germline CDR1 and CDR2: KGHSH and LQKENI. The junction had 12 bases not matched to a gene; V was cut back by 4 bases and J by 4 bases.

The sample holds a few counts of this clone. The CDR3 DNA is TGCGCCAGCAGCCTCGTCTTCCCCGGGGAGACCCAGTACTTC. It is translated as CASSLVFPGETQYF. The genes are TRBV4-1 and TRBJ2-5; no definite D call. The CDR3 has 14 residues. Trimming cost V 4 bases and J 5 bases, with 14 bases left between them. The germline CDR1 and CDR2 sequences are MGHRA and YSYEKL.

The V gene is TRBV30, the J gene TRBJ1-4; D ambiguous. From germline, CDR1 is GTSNPN and CDR2 SVGIG (reference sequence). The CDR3 loop spans 14 amino acids. The germline V and J ends were trimmed by 1 base and 0 bases, with 6 bases remaining between them. The CDR3 loop is CAWSGGATNEKLFF. The CDR3 DNA reads as TGTGCCTGGAGTGGTGGTGCAACTAATGAAAAACTGTTTTTT.

The chain carries TRBV18 and TRBJ2-3; TRBD2 might be the D (6 bases). V was shortened by 8 bases and J by 0 bases, with 15 bases between the two germline ends. Per the germline V gene, CDR1 is KGHSH and CDR2 is LQKENI. This CDR3 spans 15 amino acids. CDR3 protein: CASARVGGSTDTQYF. In nucleotides, the CDR3 is TGTGCCAGCGCCCGAGTGGGGGGAAGCACAGATACGCAGTATTTT.

The V and J genes are TRBV7-8 and TRBJ2-7, with TRBD2 identical over 7 bases. Trimming took 7 bases from V and 0 from J; bases not matched to a gene: 6. CDR3 length equals 14 residues. Germline lookup yields CDR1 SGHVS and CDR2 FQNEAQ. The CDR3 coding sequence is TGTGCCAGCACCACCAGCGGGGTCTCCTACGAGCAGTACTTC. Protein: CASTTSGVSYEQYF.

V usage is TRBV7-2 and J usage is TRBJ2-3, with TRBD2 matching over 12 bases. Germline assignment: CDR1 SGHTA and CDR2 FQGNSA. This CDR3 is 14 amino acids long. V lost 4 bases and J lost 10; bases outside the gene matches: 6. This CDR3 reads CASSSRTSGVSQYF. CDR3 DNA sequence: TGTGCCAGCAGCTCCCGGACTAGCGGGGTATCGCAGTATTTT.

This clone appeared a few times. The rearrangement uses TRBV5-6 and TRBJ2-1; no definite D call. From germline, CDR1 is SGHDT and CDR2 YYEEEE. The CDR3 loop spans 11 amino acids. Trimming took 2 bases from V and 10 from J, leaving 7 bases between them. CDR3 region: CASSFAREQFF. The CDR3 DNA is TGTGCCAGCAGCTTTGCCAGGGAGCAGTTCTTC. Complete variable domain (other parts from reference TRBV5-6 and TRBJ2-1): DAGVTQSPTHLIKTRGQQVTLRCSPKSGHDTVSWYQQALGQGPQFIFQYYEEEERQRGNFPDRFSGHQFPNYSSELNVNALLLGDSALYLCASSFAREQFFGPGTRLTVL.

This clone has just one count. The chain uses TRBV9 and TRBJ2-2; 7 bases are a match to TRBD1. The CDR3 covers 16 residues. V trimming: 0 bases; J trimming: 3 bases; junction bases outside the gene matches: 5. Germline lookup yields CDR1 SGDLS and CDR2 YYNGEE. CDR3 protein: CASSVGTGVHTGELFF. The CDR3 DNA reads as TGTGCCAGCAGCGTAGGTACAGGGGTGCACACCGGGGAGCTGTTTTTT.

The chain is built from TRBV27 and TRBJ1-5; D is unresolved. There are 15 residues in the CDR3. Germline loops: CDR1 MNHEY, CDR2 SMNVEV (reference sequence). Deletions cut 2 bases from V and 0 bases from J, with 8 bases between. CDR3 nucleotides: TGTGCCAGCAGTTTAGGCGGGTATAGCAATCAGCCCCAGCATTTT. This translates into CASSLGGYSNQPQHF.

Only one count was recorded for this clone. The chain recombines TRBV7-9 with TRBJ2-1; the D is unclear. Trimming pared 3 bases from V and 3 bases from J, leaving 6 bases between. This CDR3 has 13 residues. Germline CDR1 reads SEHNR; CDR2 reads FQNEAQ (reference sequence). The CDR3 DNA follows: TGTGCCAGCAGCTTCTCCGGCTACAATGAGCAGTTCTTC. It specifies CASSFSGYNEQFF. Full variable domain (rest looked up from reference TRBV7-9 and TRBJ2-1): DTGVSQNPRHKITKRGQNVTFRCDPISEHNRLYWYRQTLGQGPEFLTYFQNEAQLEKSRLLSDRFSAERPKGSFSTLEIQRTEQGDSAMYLCASSFSGYNEQFFGPGTRLTVL.

This clone turned up a few times. This chain uses TRBV7-6 with TRBJ1-4; D is unclear. Germline-derived CDR1 and CDR2 are SGHVS and FNYEAQ. Trimming removed 3 bases from V and 4 bases from J, with 9 bases in between. This CDR3 has 14 residues. CDR3 bases: TGTGCCAGCAGCTTCCGGGCAAATAATGAAAAACTGTTTTTT. Translated: CASSFRANNEKLFF.

The CDR3 loop is CASSLGYGYTF. CDR3 coding DNA: TGTGCCAGCAGCTTAGGGTATGGCTACACCTTC. V and J are TRBV11-2 and TRBJ1-2; D is unclear. The CDR3 has 11 residues. Germline lookup yields CDR1 SGHAT and CDR2 FQNNGV. V was shortened by 1 base and J by 5 bases, with 2 bases between the two germline ends.

The sample holds a few counts of this clone. The V and J genes are TRBV19 and TRBJ1-1, with TRBD1 as a possible D gene (6 bases). The CDR3 is 16 amino acids. The V end was cut by 3 bases, the J end by 5 bases, with 19 bases between. Looked up from germline, CDR1 is LNHDA and CDR2 is SQIVND (reference sequence). CDR3 sequence: CASSIGVDRKKTEAFF. The DNA of the CDR3 is TGTGCCAGTAGTATTGGGGTGGACAGAAAAAAGACTGAAGCTTTCTTT.

The gene calls are TRBV5-6 and TRBJ2-5; 11 bases are shared with TRBD1. CDR3 size: 15 residues. The V gene's germline CDR1 is SGHDT and CDR2 YYEEEE. The V segment lost 3 bases and the J segment 9 bases; nucleotides outside the gene matches: 10. The CDR3 coding sequence is TGTGCCAGCAGCTACCGGACAGGGGGCAAGGCGGCCCAGTACTTC. Translation: CASSYRTGGKAAQYF.

CDR3 region: CAWSGTGGTEAFF. The CDR3 DNA sequence: TGTGCCTGGAGCGGGACAGGAGGCACTGAAGCTTTCTTT. The genes are TRBV30 and TRBJ1-1; 8 nucleotides align to TRBD1. The CDR3 has 13 residues. After removal of 3 bases from V and 4 bases from J, the junction contained 4 bases not matched to a gene. Germline V CDR1 and CDR2: GTSNPN, SVGIG (reference sequence).

There are a few counts of this clone. The V gene is TRBV7-2, the J gene TRBJ1-3; D not resolved. Germline V CDR1 and CDR2: SGHTA, FQGNSA. The CDR3 runs to 12 residues. V was shortened by 4 bases and J by 5 bases, with 6 bases between the two germline ends. CDR3: CASSYRRNTIYF. The CDR3 bases are TGTGCCAGCAGCTACAGAAGAAACACCATATATTTT.

This clone occurred a few times. The chain carries TRBV7-6 and TRBJ1-2, with D possibly being TRBD1 (5 bases). In germline, CDR1 is SGHVS, CDR2 FNYEAQ. Trimming left V 5 bases short and J 5 bases short, with 15 bases between. This CDR3 is 14 amino acids long. DNA of the CDR3: TGTGCCAGCAGCCCCCGTGGGGGTGGGTATGGCTACACCTTC. Protein sequence: CASSPRGGGYGYTF.

A single count supports this clone. DNA for the CDR3: TGCGCCAGCAGCGACAGGGGGTCAGGCTATGGCTACACCTTC. Its translation: CASSDRGSGYGYTF. The chain uses TRBV5-1 and TRBJ1-2; TRBD1 matches at 9 bases. CDR1 and CDR2 (germline): SGHRS, YFSETQ. The CDR3 contains 14 residues. Losses at the gene ends were 4 bases for V and 4 bases for J; bases not matched to a gene: 5. The variable domain in full, completed from reference TRBV5-1 and TRBJ1-2, reads KAGVTQTPRYLIKTRGQQVTLSCSPISGHRSVSWYQQTPGQGLQFLFEYFSETQRNKGNFPGRFSGRQFSNSRSEMNVSTLELGDSALYLCASSDRGSGYGYTFGSGTRLTVV.

This chain links TRBV6-5 with TRBJ1-2; 7 bases are a match to TRBD1. Germline loops: CDR1 MNHEY, CDR2 SVGAGI. CDR3 size: 14 residues. J was trimmed by 8 bases and V by 6 bases; bases with no gene match: 12. CDR3 residues: CASRRQGLSPGYTF. As DNA, the CDR3 is TGTGCCAGCAGACGACAGGGTTTATCTCCCGGCTACACCTTC.

The gene calls are TRBV1 and TRBJ1-5; the table's D call TRBD1 went unverified against the DNA. TRBV1 is deemed a pseudogene. The CDR3 consists of 16 residues. The CDR3 region is CTSSQSDIVLDQPQHF. CDR3 in DNA: TGCACCAGCAGCCAATCTGACATCGTGCTGGATCAGCCCCAGCATTTT.

The V call is TRBV7-9, the J call TRBJ2-5; a possible D gene is TRBD2 (7 bases). The CDR3 totals 15 residues. Germline V CDR1 and CDR2: SEHNR, FQNEAQ (reference sequence). V lost 1 base and J lost 0, with 9 bases in between. CDR3 bases: TGTGCCAGCAGCTTAGAGGGGGGGTACCAAGAGACCCAGTACTTC. It translates to CASSLEGGYQETQYF.

The chain has TRBV18 and TRBJ1-5, with 7 bases lining up with TRBD1. The length of the CDR3 is 18 residues. With V trimmed by 6 bases and J by 0 bases, 14 bases remained unmatched. Germline V CDR1 and CDR2: KGHSH, LQKENI. For the CDR3, the DNA is TGTGCCAGCTCCCCTGGGACAGCCCGCGATTATAGCAATCAGCCCCAGCATTTT. As protein: CASSPGTARDYSNQPQHF.

This clone has a count of ten or more. The J gene is TRBJ2-2, the V gene TRBV9; D perhaps matches TRBD1 (6 bases). Germline CDR1 SGDLS, CDR2 YYNGEE. The CDR3 spans 15 residues. The V end lost 4 bases, the J end lost 2 bases, and 12 bases lay between the germline ends. CDR3 sequence reads: CASSPYGTNTGELFF. The CDR3 nucleotides read TGTGCCAGCAGCCCCTACGGGACAAACACCGGGGAGCTGTTTTTT.

This clone has a single count. This sequence joins TRBV2 and TRBJ2-2; 12 bases fit TRBD2. V trimming: 5 bases; J trimming: 6 bases; junction bases outside the gene matches: 4. The CDR3 runs to 15 residues. CDR1 and CDR2 from the germline V gene are SNHLY and FYNNEI. This CDR3 reads CASSFRLAGAGELFF. The DNA of the CDR3 is TGTGCCAGCAGTTTTCGACTAGCGGGGGCCGGGGAGCTGTTTTTT.

This chain links TRBV19 with TRBJ2-5; D not certain. Per germline, CDR1 LNHDA and CDR2 SQIVND (reference sequence). This CDR3 region has 12 residues. Trimming took off 5 bases at V and 5 bases at J, with 9 bases between the two ends. DNA for the CDR3: TGTGCCAGTAGTTTAGGGCCGGAGACCCAGTACTTC. Translation: CASSLGPETQYF.

There are a few counts of this clone. This chain links TRBV6-5 with TRBJ1-1; no clear D gene. Germline V lookup: CDR1 MNHEY, CDR2 SVGAGI. Trimming removed 2 bases from V and 5 bases from J, with 15 bases in between. The CDR3 is 15 amino acids. The CDR3 reads CASSYHNGRQTEAFF. The CDR3 nucleotides are TGTGCCAGCAGTTACCATAACGGCAGGCAGACTGAAGCTTTCTTT.

The V gene is TRBV11-2, the J gene TRBJ2-5; 7 bases agree with TRBD1. In germline, CDR1 is SGHAT, CDR2 FQNNGV. CDR3 length: 14 residues. Trimming took 5 bases from V and 5 from J; bases not matched to a gene: 8. The CDR3 DNA is TGTGCCAGCAGCCCCGACAGGGTCTGGGAGACCCAGTACTTC. Translating gives CASSPDRVWETQYF. Drawing the rest from reference TRBV11-2 and TRBJ2-5, the complete variable domain is EAGVAQSPRYKIIEKRQSVAFWCNPISGHATLYWYQQILGQGPKLLIQFQNNGVVDDSQLPKDRFSAERLKGVDSTLKIQPAKLEDSAVYLCASSPDRVWETQYFGPGTRLLVL.

In this sample, this clone turned up a few times. The genes are TRBV18 and TRBJ1-5, with 7 nucleotides matching TRBD1. The CDR3 contains 17 residues. CDR1 and CDR2 from the germline V gene are KGHSH and LQKENI. J was trimmed by 6 bases and V by 4 bases; bases with no gene match: 15. In nucleotides, the CDR3 is TGTGCCAGCTCACTTACCGCCACAGGGGAATCTGGTCAGCCCCAGCATTTT. It yields the protein CASSLTATGESGQPQHF.

The chain uses TRBV9 and TRBJ1-4; 7 nucleotides line up with TRBD1. There are 14 residues in the CDR3. J was trimmed by 5 bases and V by 3 bases; bases with no gene match: 4. Germline V gene sequence: CDR1 SGDLS, CDR2 YYNGEE. CDR3 protein: CASSGGTVNEKLFF. CDR3 sequence (DNA): TGTGCCAGCAGCGGAGGGACAGTGAATGAAAAACTGTTTTTT.